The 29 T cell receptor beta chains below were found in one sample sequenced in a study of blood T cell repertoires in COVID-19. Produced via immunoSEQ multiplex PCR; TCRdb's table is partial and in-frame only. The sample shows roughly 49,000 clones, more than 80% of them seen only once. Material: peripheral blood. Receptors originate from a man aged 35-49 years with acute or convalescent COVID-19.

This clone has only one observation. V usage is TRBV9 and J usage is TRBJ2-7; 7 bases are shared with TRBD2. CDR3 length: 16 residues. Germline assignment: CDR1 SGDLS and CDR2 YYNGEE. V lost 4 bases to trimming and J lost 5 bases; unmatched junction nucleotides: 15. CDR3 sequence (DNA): TGTGCCAGCAGCCGCTCTTACGGGGGAGGGGCCCACGAGCAGTACTTC. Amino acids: CASSRSYGGGAHEQYF.

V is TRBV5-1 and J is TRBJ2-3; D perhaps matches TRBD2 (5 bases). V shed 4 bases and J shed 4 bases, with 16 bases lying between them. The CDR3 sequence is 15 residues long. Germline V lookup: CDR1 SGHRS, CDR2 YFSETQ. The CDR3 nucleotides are TGCGCCAGCAGCCCCTTTGCGGGCTCCTCAGATACGCAGTATTTT. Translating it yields CASSPFAGSSDTQYF.

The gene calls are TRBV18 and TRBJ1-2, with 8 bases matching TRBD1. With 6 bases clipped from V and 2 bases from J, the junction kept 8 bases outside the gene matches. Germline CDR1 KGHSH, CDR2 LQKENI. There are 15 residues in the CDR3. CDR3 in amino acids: CASSRQGQINYGYTF. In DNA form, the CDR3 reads TGTGCCAGCTCTCGACAGGGGCAAATAAACTATGGCTACACCTTC.

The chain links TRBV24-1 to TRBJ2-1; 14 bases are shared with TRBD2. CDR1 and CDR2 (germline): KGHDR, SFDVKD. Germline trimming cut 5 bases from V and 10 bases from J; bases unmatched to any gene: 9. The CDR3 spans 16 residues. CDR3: CATSVLTSGGAGEQFF. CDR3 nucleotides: TGTGCCACCAGTGTCTTGACTAGCGGGGGGGCCGGGGAGCAGTTCTTC.

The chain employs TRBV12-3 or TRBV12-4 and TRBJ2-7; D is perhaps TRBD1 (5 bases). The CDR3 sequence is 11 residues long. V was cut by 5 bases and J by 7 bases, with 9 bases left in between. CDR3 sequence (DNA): TGTGCCAGCAGTCCAGGGCCTGAGCAGTACTTC. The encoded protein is CASSPGPEQYF.

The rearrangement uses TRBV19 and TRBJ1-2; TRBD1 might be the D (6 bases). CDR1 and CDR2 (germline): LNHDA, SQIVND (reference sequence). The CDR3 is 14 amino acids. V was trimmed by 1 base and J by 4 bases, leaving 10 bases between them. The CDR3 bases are TGTGCCAGTAGTATAGCCGGACAGCGCTATGGCTACACCTTC. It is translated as CASSIAGQRYGYTF.

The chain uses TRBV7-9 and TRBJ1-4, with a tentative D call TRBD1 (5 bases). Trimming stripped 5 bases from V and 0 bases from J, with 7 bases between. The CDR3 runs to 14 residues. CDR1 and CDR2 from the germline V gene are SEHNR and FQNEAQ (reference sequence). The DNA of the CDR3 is TGTGCCAGCAGCCAACAGGCAACTAATGAAAAACTGTTTTTT. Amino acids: CASSQQATNEKLFF.

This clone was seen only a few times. The CDR3 sequence: CASSQEAQGRYGYTF. DNA for the CDR3: TGTGCCAGCAGCCAGGAAGCACAGGGGAGATATGGCTACACCTTC. V usage is TRBV3-1 (or the pseudogene TRBV3-2) and J usage is TRBJ1-2; TRBD1 matches 7 bases. The V gene end was trimmed by 3 bases and the J gene end by 5 bases; junction bases not matched to a gene: 9. The CDR3 length is 15 residues. Germline V gives CDR1 LGHDT, CDR2 YNNKEL (reference sequence).

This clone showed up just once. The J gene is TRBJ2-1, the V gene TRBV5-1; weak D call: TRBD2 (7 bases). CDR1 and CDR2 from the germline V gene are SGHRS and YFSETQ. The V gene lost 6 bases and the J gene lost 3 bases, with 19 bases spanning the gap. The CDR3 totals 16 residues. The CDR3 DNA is TGCGCCAGCACGAATGCGGTAGGGGGGGACTACAATGAGCAGTTCTTC. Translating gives CASTNAVGGDYNEQFF.

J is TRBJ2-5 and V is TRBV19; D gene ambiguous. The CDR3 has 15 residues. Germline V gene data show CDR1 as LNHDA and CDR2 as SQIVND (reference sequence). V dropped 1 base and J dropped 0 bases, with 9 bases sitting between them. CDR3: CASSIAVLHQETQYF. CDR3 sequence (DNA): TGTGCCAGTAGTATAGCGGTCCTCCACCAAGAGACCCAGTACTTC.

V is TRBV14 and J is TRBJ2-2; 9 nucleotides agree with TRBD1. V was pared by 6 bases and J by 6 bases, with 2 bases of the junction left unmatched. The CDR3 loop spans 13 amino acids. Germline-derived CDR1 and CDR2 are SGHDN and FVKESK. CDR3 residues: CASSRQGAGELFF. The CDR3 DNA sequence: TGTGCCAGCAGTCGACAGGGGGCCGGGGAGCTGTTTTTT.

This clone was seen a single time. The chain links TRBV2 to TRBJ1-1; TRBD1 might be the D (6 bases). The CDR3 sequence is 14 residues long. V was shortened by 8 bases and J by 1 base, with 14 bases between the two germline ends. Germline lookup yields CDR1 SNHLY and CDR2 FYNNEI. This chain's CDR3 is CASGGTPRNTEAFF. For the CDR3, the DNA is TGTGCCAGCGGTGGGACACCTAGGAACACTGAAGCTTTCTTT.

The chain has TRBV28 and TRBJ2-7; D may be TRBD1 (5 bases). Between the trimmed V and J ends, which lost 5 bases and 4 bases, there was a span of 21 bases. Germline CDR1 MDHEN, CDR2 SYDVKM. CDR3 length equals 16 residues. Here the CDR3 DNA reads TGTGCCAGCAGTCCTAAAATGGGGCTAACGGTATACGAGCAGTACTTC. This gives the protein CASSPKMGLTVYEQYF.

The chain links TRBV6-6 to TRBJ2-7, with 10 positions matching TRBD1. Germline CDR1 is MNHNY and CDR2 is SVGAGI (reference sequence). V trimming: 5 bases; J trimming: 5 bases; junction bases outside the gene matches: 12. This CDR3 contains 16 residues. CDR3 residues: CASSRGQGGPLNEQYV. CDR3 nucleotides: TGTGCCAGCAGTCGAGGACAGGGGGGCCCCCTAAACGAGCAGTACGTC.

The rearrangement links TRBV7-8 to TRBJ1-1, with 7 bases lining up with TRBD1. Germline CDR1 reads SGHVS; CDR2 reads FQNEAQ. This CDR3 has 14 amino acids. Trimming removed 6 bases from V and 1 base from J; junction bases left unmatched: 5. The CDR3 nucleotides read TGTGCCAGCAGGATGACAGGGAAGAACACTGAAGCTTTCTTT. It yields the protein CASRMTGKNTEAFF.

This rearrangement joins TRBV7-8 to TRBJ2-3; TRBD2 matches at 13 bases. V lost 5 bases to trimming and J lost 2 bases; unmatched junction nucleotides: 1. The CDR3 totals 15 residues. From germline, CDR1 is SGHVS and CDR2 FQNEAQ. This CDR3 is CASSGLAGVTDTQYF. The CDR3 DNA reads TGTGCCAGCAGCGGACTAGCGGGGGTCACAGATACGCAGTATTTT. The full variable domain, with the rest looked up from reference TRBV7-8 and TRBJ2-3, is GAGVSQSPRYKVAKRGQDVALRCDPISGHVSLFWYQQALGQGPEFLTYFQNEAQLDKSGLPSDRFFAERPEGSVSTLKIQRTQQEDSAVYLCASSGLAGVTDTQYFGPGTRLTVL.

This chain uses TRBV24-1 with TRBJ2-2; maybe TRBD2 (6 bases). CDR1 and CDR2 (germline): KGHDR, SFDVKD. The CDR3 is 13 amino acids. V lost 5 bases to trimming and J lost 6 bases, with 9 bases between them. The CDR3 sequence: CATSGWEAGELFF. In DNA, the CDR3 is TGTGCCACCAGTGGTTGGGAGGCCGGGGAGCTGTTTTTT.

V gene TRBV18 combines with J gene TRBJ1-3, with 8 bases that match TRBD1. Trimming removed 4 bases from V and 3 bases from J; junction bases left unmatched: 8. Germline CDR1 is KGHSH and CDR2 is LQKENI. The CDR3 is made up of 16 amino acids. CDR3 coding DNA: TGTGCCAGCTCACGTGCCGCAGGGGGCAGTGGAAACACCATATATTTT. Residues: CASSRAAGGSGNTIYF. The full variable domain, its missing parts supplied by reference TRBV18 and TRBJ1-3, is NAGVMQNPRHLVRRRGQEARLRCSPMKGHSHVYWYRQLPEEGLKFMVYLQKENIIDESGMPKERFSAEFPKEGPSILRIQQVVRGDSAAYFCASSRAAGGSGNTIYFGEGSWLTVV.

CDR3: CATEQGPRSYTF. CDR3 DNA sequence: TGTGCCACAGAACAGGGCCCTCGGTCCTACACCTTC. This chain uses TRBV2 with TRBJ1-2, with D tentatively TRBD1 (6 bases). This CDR3 spans 12 amino acids. The V gene's germline CDR1 is SNHLY and CDR2 FYNNEI. V was pared by 10 bases and J by 10 bases, with 19 bases between.

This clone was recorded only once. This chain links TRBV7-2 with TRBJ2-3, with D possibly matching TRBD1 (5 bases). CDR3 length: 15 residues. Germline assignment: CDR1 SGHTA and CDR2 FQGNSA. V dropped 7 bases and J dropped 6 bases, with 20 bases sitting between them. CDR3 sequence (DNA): TGTGCCAGCAACCCAGGACATCTTGAGGTGGATACGCAGTATTTT. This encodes CASNPGHLEVDTQYF.

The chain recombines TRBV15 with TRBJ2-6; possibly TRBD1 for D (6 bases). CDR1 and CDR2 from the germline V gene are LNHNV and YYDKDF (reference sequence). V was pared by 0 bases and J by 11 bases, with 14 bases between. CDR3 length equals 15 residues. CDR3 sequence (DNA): TGTGCCACCAGCAGAGATTATGGGGGCGTTCACGTCCTGACTTTC. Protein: CATSRDYGGVHVLTF.

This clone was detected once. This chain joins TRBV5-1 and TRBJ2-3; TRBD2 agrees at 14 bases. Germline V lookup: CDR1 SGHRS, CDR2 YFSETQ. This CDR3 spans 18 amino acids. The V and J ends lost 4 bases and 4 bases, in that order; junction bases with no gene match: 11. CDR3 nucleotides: TGCGCCAGCAGCACCCCCGGGACTAGCGGGAGCATCGCAGATACGCAGTATTTT. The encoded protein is CASSTPGTSGSIADTQYF.

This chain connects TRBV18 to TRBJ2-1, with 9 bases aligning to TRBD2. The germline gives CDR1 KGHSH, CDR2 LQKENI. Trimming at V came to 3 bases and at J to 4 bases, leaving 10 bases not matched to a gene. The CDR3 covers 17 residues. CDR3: CASSPSLASGIYNEQFF. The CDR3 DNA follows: TGTGCCAGCTCACCGTCGTTAGCTAGCGGGATTTACAATGAGCAGTTCTTC.

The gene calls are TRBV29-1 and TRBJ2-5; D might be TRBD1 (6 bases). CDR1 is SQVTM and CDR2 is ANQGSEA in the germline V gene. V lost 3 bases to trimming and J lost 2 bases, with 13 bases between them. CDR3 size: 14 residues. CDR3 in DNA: TGCAGCGTTGAGTGGGACACCCAGCAAGAGACCCAGTACTTC. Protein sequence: CSVEWDTQQETQYF.

The CDR3 coding sequence is TGTGCCAGCAGCCCGGACTTCGGAAAGGTTTCACCCCTCCACTTT. This encodes CASSPDFGKVSPLHF. This sequence joins TRBV7-2 and TRBJ1-6; D remains unclear. V dropped 5 bases and J dropped 9 bases, with 17 bases sitting between them. CDR3 length: 15 residues. Germline assignment: CDR1 SGHTA and CDR2 FQGNSA.

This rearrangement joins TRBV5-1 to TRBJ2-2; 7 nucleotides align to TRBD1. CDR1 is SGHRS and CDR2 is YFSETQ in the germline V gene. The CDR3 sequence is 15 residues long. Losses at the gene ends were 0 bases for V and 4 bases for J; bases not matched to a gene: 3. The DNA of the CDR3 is TGCGCCAGCAGCTTGGGGGACAGAGCCACCGGGGAGCTGTTTTTT. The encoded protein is CASSLGDRATGELFF.

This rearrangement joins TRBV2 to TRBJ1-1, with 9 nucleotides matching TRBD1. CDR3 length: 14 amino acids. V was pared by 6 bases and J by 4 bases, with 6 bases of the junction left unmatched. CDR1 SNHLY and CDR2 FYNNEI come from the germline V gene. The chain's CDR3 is CASSGQGSATEAFF. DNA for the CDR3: TGTGCCAGCAGCGGACAGGGGAGTGCCACTGAAGCTTTCTTT.

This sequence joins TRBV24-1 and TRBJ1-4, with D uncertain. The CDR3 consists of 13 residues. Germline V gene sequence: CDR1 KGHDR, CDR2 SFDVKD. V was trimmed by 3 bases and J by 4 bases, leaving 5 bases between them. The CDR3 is CATSDANNEKLFF. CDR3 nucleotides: TGTGCCACCAGTGATGCTAATAATGAAAAACTGTTTTTT.

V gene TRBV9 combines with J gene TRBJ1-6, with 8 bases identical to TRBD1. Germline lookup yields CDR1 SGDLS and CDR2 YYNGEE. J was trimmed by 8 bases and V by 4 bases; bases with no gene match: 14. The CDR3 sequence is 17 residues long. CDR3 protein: CASSPPGQGGRHSPLHF. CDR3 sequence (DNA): TGTGCCAGCAGCCCTCCCGGACAGGGAGGGCGTCATTCACCCCTCCACTTT.